These T cell receptor beta chains were read from a single sample in a study of blood T cells in healthy people across ages. Each CDR3 protein is one row after TCRdb ran MiXCR on the 5' RACE reads. The sample shows about 1.5 million distinct CDR3 sequences, roughly 43% of them seen only once. Sequencing input: blood. Every receptor here comes from a woman aged 18-29 years in good health. Both conserved end residues are part of each CDR3. A D gene is named only where the DNA matches it firmly. Size is omitted from some rows. Given values are once, few, many or a class for expanded clones.

>TRBV7-2|TRBJ1-1|few|-
CASSLRWETGNTEAFF
TGTGCCAGCAGCCTAAGGTGGGAGACAGGGAACACTGAAGCTTTCTTT
>TRBV28|TRBJ2-7|-|TRBD2
CASRPRTSGSYNEQYF
TGTGCCAGCAGACCCAGGACTAGCGGGAGTTACAATGAGCAGTACTTC
>TRBV27|TRBJ2-7|-|TRBD2
CASSSTSGALNYEQYF
TGTGCCAGCAGTTCGACGAGCGGGGCCCTGAACTACGAGCAGTACTTC
>TRBV4-3|TRBJ2-1|few|TRBD1
CASSQVSTGGFDEQFF
TGCGCCAGCAGCCAAGTTTCTACAGGGGGCTTCGATGAGCAGTTCTTC
>TRBV18|TRBJ2-7|-|-
CASSPPKAEQYF
TGTGCCAGCTCACCCCCCAAGGCCGAGCAGTACTTC
>TRBV29-1|TRBJ2-7|few|-
CSVNDSPPNEQYF
TGCAGCGTGAACGACAGCCCTCCGAATGAGCAGTACTTC
>TRBV29-1|TRBJ2-5|many|-
CSSGAGQETQYF
TGCAGCTCTGGGGCAGGACAAGAGACCCAGTACTTC
>TRBV15|TRBJ2-2|few|-
CATTGPNTGELFF
TGTGCCACCACTGGACCGAACACCGGGGAGCTGTTTTTT
>TRBV20-1|TRBJ1-4|few|-
CSARRGGPNEKLFF
TGCAGTGCTAGAAGGGGGGGCCCTAATGAAAAACTGTTTTTT
>TRBV4-3|TRBJ2-7|-|-
CASSQDRRVSYEQYF
TGCGCCAGCAGCCAAGATCGAAGGGTCTCCTACGAGCAGTACTTC
>TRBV20-1|TRBJ2-7|-|-
CSARDWQQSLRTRGSYEQYF
TGCAGTGCTAGAGATTGGCAACAATCCTTGCGGACTAGGGGGTCCTACGAGCAGTACTTC
>TRBV20-1|TRBJ2-1|-|-
CSARDPSGSGNNEQFF
TGCAGTGCTAGGGACCCATCAGGGTCGGGAAACAATGAGCAGTTCTTC
>TRBV7-2|TRBJ1-1|few|-
CASSLAQADTEAFF
TGTGCCAGCAGCTTAGCGCAGGCCGACACTGAAGCTTTCTTT
>TRBV30|TRBJ1-5|few|-
CAWIRTASSNQPQHF
TGTGCCTGGATCCGGACGGCTTCTAGCAATCAGCCCCAGCATTTT
>TRBV4-3|TRBJ1-2|few|-
CASSQVQRTYNYGYTF
TGCGCCAGCAGCCAAGTACAACGGACCTACAACTATGGCTACACCTTC
>TRBV18|TRBJ2-3|-|-
CASSPKGLTDTQYF
TGTGCCAGCTCACCAAAGGGTCTGACAGATACGCAGTATTTT
>TRBV7-3|TRBJ2-1|-|TRBD2
CAGSPKREAVPYNEQFF
TGTGCCGGCAGCCCTAAGCGGGAGGCTGTTCCGTACAATGAGCAGTTCTTC
>TRBV20-1|TRBJ2-7|-|-
CSARMVSPYEQYF
TGCAGTGCTAGGATGGTCAGTCCCTACGAGCAGTACTTC
>TRBV6-2/TRBV6-3|TRBJ2-1|-|-
CASSRDLGWYNEQFF
TGTGCCAGCAGTCGCGACCTGGGGTGGTACAATGAGCAGTTCTTC
>TRBV25-1|TRBJ2-7|-|TRBD2
CASSGGLAGVREQYF
TGTGCCAGCAGCGGGGGACTAGCGGGAGTGCGCGAGCAGTACTTC
>TRBV12-3/TRBV12-4|TRBJ2-1|-|-
CASSLPPDSGDYNEQFF
TGTGCCAGCAGTTTACCCCCAGATAGCGGAGATTACAATGAGCAGTTCTTC
>TRBV5-1|TRBJ2-7|-|TRBD2
CASSLPSGRALFYEQYF
TGCGCCAGCAGCTTGCCCAGCGGGAGGGCCCTTTTCTACGAGCAGTACTTC
>TRBV27|TRBJ1-4|few|TRBD1
CASRTGREKLFF
TGTGCCAGCAGGACAGGGCGTGAAAAACTGTTTTTT
>TRBV18|TRBJ1-4|-|TRBD1
CASSPLPRGSEKLFF
TGCGCCAGCTCACCACTTCCCAGGGGGAGCGAAAAACTGTTTTTT
>TRBV13|TRBJ1-6|few|-
CASGYSTVSPLHF
TGTGCCAGCGGCTATAGCACAGTATCACCCCTCCACTTT
>TRBV7-9|TRBJ1-6|few|-
CASSYAANSPLHF
TGTGCCAGCAGTTATGCGGCGAATTCACCCCTCCACTTT
>TRBV5-1|TRBJ1-1|few|-
CASSLAAGFTEAFF
TGCGCCAGCAGCTTGGCCGCGGGGTTCACTGAAGCTTTCTTT
>TRBV20-1|TRBJ1-1|-|TRBD1
CSAGDRENTEAFF
TGCAGTGCTGGGGACAGGGAGAACACTGAAGCTTTCTTT
>TRBV5-6|TRBJ2-7|few|-
CASSGAGHGLYEQYF
TGTGCCAGCAGCGGCGCGGGACATGGACTCTACGAGCAGTACTTC
>TRBV7-2|TRBJ2-3|-|-
CASSLELASTDTQYF
TGTGCCAGCAGCTTAGAACTAGCTAGCACAGATACGCAGTATTTT
>TRBV4-3|TRBJ2-7|-|TRBD2
CASSLTPGRVYEQYF
TGCGCCAGCAGCCTGACCCCGGGGAGGGTCTACGAGCAGTACTTC
>TRBV10-3|TRBJ2-5|-|-
CAISEGSKETQYF
TGTGCCATCAGTGAGGGGTCGAAAGAGACCCAGTACTTC
>TRBV27|TRBJ1-5|-|-
CASSLKPQHF
TGTGCCAGCAGTTTGAAGCCCCAGCATTTT
>TRBV4-3|TRBJ1-2|few|-
CASSPGVLGGTNYGYTF
TGCGCCAGCAGCCCAGGAGTGTTGGGGGGGACCAACTATGGCTACACCTTC
>TRBV6-6|TRBJ2-1|-|TRBD2
CASKSGGPVNEQFF
TGTGCCAGCAAATCGGGAGGGCCAGTCAATGAGCAGTTCTTC
>TRBV7-3|TRBJ1-2|-|-
CASSLNDPGLANYGYTF
TGTGCCAGCAGCTTGAACGACCCGGGACTGGCCAACTATGGCTACACCTTC
>TRBV9|TRBJ2-5|few|-
CASSVGAGVAETQYF
TGTGCCAGCAGCGTAGGGGCAGGGGTGGCAGAGACCCAGTACTTC
>TRBV2|TRBJ2-3|-|-
CASTRRGLTDTQYF
TGTGCCAGTACTCGACGCGGCCTCACAGATACGCAGTATTTT
>TRBV4-1|TRBJ2-5|few|TRBD1
CASSAGQGGETQYF
TGCGCCAGCAGTGCGGGACAGGGTGGGGAGACCCAGTACTTC
>TRBV6-6|TRBJ1-2|-|-
CASSYSGYYGYTF
TGTGCCAGCAGTTATAGCGGCTACTATGGCTACACCTTC
>TRBV21-1|TRBJ2-3|few|-
CASSKEGYGTGRPDTQYF
TGTGCCAGCAGCAAAGAGGGGTACGGGACAGGGAGGCCAGATACGCAGTATTTT
>TRBV10-3|TRBJ1-1|-|-
CAISAPGNTEAFF
TGTGCCATCAGTGCCCCGGGGAACACTGAAGCTTTCTTT
>TRBV7-2|TRBJ2-7|-|-
CASSYRTADYEQYF
TGTGCCAGCAGCTACCGGACAGCCGACTACGAGCAGTACTTC
>TRBV2|TRBJ2-1|-|TRBD2
CASGRESRSYNEQFF
TGTGCCAGCGGGCGGGAGTCGCGATCCTACAATGAGCAGTTCTTC
>TRBV4-2|TRBJ2-3|-|-
CASSQAAGFTDTQYF
TGTGCCAGCAGCCAAGCGGCGGGGTTCACAGATACGCAGTATTTT
>TRBV7-9|TRBJ2-3|-|-
CASSLMGGGTDTYF
TGTGCCAGCAGCTTAATGGGAGGAGGTACAGATACGTATTTT
>TRBV6-2/TRBV6-3|TRBJ1-1|-|-
CASRPRGALNTEAFF
TGTGCCAGCCGCCCCCGGGGAGCCCTGAACACTGAAGCTTTCTTT
>TRBV29-1|TRBJ1-2|-|-
CSAPGGVNYGYTF
TGCAGCGCTCCTGGGGGAGTTAACTATGGCTACACCTTC
>TRBV4-3|TRBJ2-2|-|-
CASSHMTRGDTGELFF
TGCGCCAGCAGCCACATGACAAGGGGGGACACCGGGGAGCTGTTTTTT